Each of the 10 T cell receptor beta chains below was sequenced from the same sample in a study of beta chain features in type 1 diabetes. Broader study findings: Among patients with Type 1 diabetes, TCRB CDR3s were moderately but significantly shorter in every one of the four CD4+ subsets.

These receptors are not linked to any known antigen. The whole isolated RNA underwent reverse transcription, so sequencing captured expressed TCRB transcripts. Sequencing used immunoSEQ multiplex PCR; TCRdb keeps in-frame clones, though not all of them. The table has 500,000 to 800,000 clones, 9.5% to 15% seen once; the top ten hold about 0.11%. Sequencing used naive CD4+ T cells from blood. These receptors were collected from a young man with type 1 diabetes.

The sample holds a few counts of this clone. V is TRBV12-2 and J is TRBJ1-4. TRBV12-2 is assigned pseudogene status. This CDR3 is built from 14 residues. CDR3 region: CASRLVVRDEKLFF. The CDR3 coding sequence is TGTGCAAGTCGCTTAGTTGTCAGGGACGAAAAACTGTTTTTT.

In this sample, this clone turned up a few times. The genes are TRBV9 and TRBJ2-5, with 12 nucleotides matching TRBD2. The ends lost 1 base at V and 3 bases at J; junction bases unmatched: 7. Germline V lookup: CDR1 SGDLS, CDR2 YYNGEE. The CDR3 has 17 amino acids. The CDR3 loop reads CASSVSSGLAGKETQYF. DNA of the CDR3: TGTGCCAGCAGCGTAAGTTCCGGACTAGCGGGGAAAGAGACCCAGTACTTC.

The chain uses TRBV13 and TRBJ2-2; 10 nucleotides align to TRBD2. The CDR3 is 15 amino acids. The J segment lost 1 base and the V segment lost 5 bases, leaving 1 base of the junction unmatched. Germline CDR1 PRHDT, CDR2 FYEKMQ (reference sequence). CDR3 sequence reads: CASSPSGGNTGELFF. The CDR3 DNA follows: TGTGCCAGCAGCCCTAGCGGGGGGAACACCGGGGAGCTGTTTTTT.

The gene calls are TRBV14 and TRBJ1-2; 10 bases are shared with TRBD1. Unmatched junction bases numbered 10, after V lost 4 bases and J lost 2 bases. Germline values: CDR1 SGHDN, CDR2 FVKESK. This CDR3 has 17 residues. The DNA for the CDR3 is TGTGCCAGCAGCCCCTCCGGGACAGGGGTGGGGAACTATGGCTACACCTTC. Protein product: CASSPSGTGVGNYGYTF.

This clone was seen more than once but under ten times. V usage is TRBV29-1 and J usage is TRBJ2-7; D gene uncertain. V lost 4 bases and J 0 bases, leaving 10 bases between the germline ends. Germline V gives CDR1 SQVTM, CDR2 ANQGSEA. The CDR3 spans 13 residues. CDR3 region: CSVAEPSSYEQYF. The CDR3 DNA reads TGCAGCGTTGCAGAGCCGAGCTCCTACGAGCAGTACTTC.

This clone was recorded a few times. The chain carries TRBV11-2 and TRBJ1-6; D may be TRBD1 (5 bases). Deletions cut 1 base from V and 6 bases from J, with 13 bases between. CDR1 SGHAT and CDR2 FQNNGV come from the germline V gene. The CDR3 extends over 16 amino acids. CDR3 protein: CASSLAVAGGNSPLHF. The CDR3 nucleotides read TGTGCCAGCAGCTTAGCGGTGGCCGGGGGTAATTCACCCCTCCACTTT.

This clone was seen only a few times. The CDR3 DNA sequence: TGTGCCAGCAGCGTAGAGGGACAGGGGAGTCCCACAGATACGCAGTATTTT. This gives the protein CASSVEGQGSPTDTQYF. The chain uses TRBV9 and TRBJ2-3; the match to TRBD1 covers 10 bases. The CDR3 is made up of 17 amino acids. With 0 bases clipped from V and 2 bases from J, the junction kept 6 bases outside the gene matches. Germline V gene sequence: CDR1 SGDLS, CDR2 YYNGEE.

In this sample, this clone turned up a few times. This chain joins TRBV4-3 and TRBJ2-1; TRBD2 might be the D (6 bases). Trimming pared 0 bases from V and 4 bases from J, leaving 10 bases between. CDR1 is LGHNA, CDR2 YSLEER, per germline. The CDR3 spans 15 residues. The DNA for the CDR3 is TGCGCCAGCAGCCAAGAGCGCGCGGGATACAATGAGCAGTTCTTC. This translates into CASSQERAGYNEQFF.

The chain links TRBV9 to TRBJ2-3, with 10 bases identical to TRBD2. Germline-derived CDR1 and CDR2 are SGDLS and YYNGEE. V lost 6 bases to trimming and J lost 3 bases; unmatched junction nucleotides: 4. The CDR3 runs to 14 residues. The CDR3 here is CASNLAGATDTQYF. The CDR3, as DNA: TGTGCCAGCAACCTAGCGGGGGCAACAGATACGCAGTATTTT.

CDR3 loop: CSVLQIEAFF. CDR3 in DNA: TGCAGCGTTCTACAGATTGAAGCTTTCTTT. The V and J genes are TRBV29-1 and TRBJ1-1; unclear D gene. Germline values: CDR1 SQVTM, CDR2 ANQGSEA. The V end lost 5 bases, the J end lost 7 bases, and 8 bases lay between the germline ends. This CDR3 is built from 10 residues.